These 9 T cell receptor beta chains originate from one sample sequenced in a study of shared clonotypes between healthy human individuals (dated by TCRdb to the early 2020s). The library came from the immunoSEQ multiplex PCR assay. Held by TCRdb, this immuneACCESS table contains in-frame sequences only and omits some clones. Under half of the omission traces to an unresolved V gene where checked; the cause of the rest is unknown. The sample table records 2,500,000 or so clones; 90% to 95% of these occur just once. Roughly 0.14% of the sample lies in the top ten. Sequences were obtained from naive CD4+ T cells sorted from blood. The meaning of the sample's cell subset or site label: CD45RA+ positively selected. The receptor set was obtained from a man aged 18 to 30 in good health.

This clone occurred a few times. The rearrangement joins TRBV6-6 to TRBJ1-5; the match to TRBD1 covers 7 bases. The CDR3 covers 14 residues. Germline lookup yields CDR1 MNHNY and CDR2 SVGAGI (reference sequence). Germline trimming cut 6 bases from V and 3 bases from J; bases unmatched to any gene: 5. The CDR3 spells CASSGTATNQPQHF. The CDR3 DNA reads TGTGCCAGCAGCGGGACAGCGACCAATCAGCCCCAGCATTTT.

The J gene is TRBJ2-7, the V gene TRBV7-2, with 7 bases fitting TRBD2. V shed 1 base and J 2 bases; nucleotides not matched to a gene: 11. Germline V gene sequence: CDR1 SGHTA, CDR2 FQGNSA. This CDR3 has 17 amino acids. The CDR3 sequence: CASSLVSGAGVPYEQYF. As DNA, the CDR3 is TGTGCCAGCAGCTTAGTCTCTGGGGCGGGAGTTCCCTACGAGCAGTACTTC. The full variable domain, its missing parts supplied by reference TRBV7-2 and TRBJ2-7, is GAGVSQSPSNKVTEKGKDVELRCDPISGHTALYWYRQSLGQGLEFLIYFQGNSAPDKSGLPSDRFSAERTGGSVSTLTIQRTQQEDSAVYLCASSLVSGAGVPYEQYFGPGTRLTVT.

V usage is TRBV5-1 and J usage is TRBJ2-1; possible D gene TRBD2, 5 bases. This CDR3 has 12 residues. The V end was cut by 4 bases, the J end by 6 bases, with 8 bases between. Germline V gene lookup returns CDR1 SGHRS and CDR2 YFSETQ. The CDR3 region has the DNA TGCGCCAGCAGCATAGGGAGCAATGAGCAGTTCTTC. This gives the protein CASSIGSNEQFF.

A remark on this clone: The identical CDR3 is also encoded by other nucleotide sequences in the sample. V usage is TRBV18 and J usage is TRBJ2-2; no firm D call. Germline CDR1 and CDR2: KGHSH and LQKENI. Trimming took 3 bases from V and 0 from J, leaving 11 bases between them. This CDR3 spans 16 amino acids. This chain's CDR3 is CASSPLGAANTGELFF. CDR3 sequence (DNA): TGTGCCAGCTCACCCCTAGGAGCCGCGAACACCGGGGAGCTGTTTTTT.

The gene calls are TRBV7-2 and TRBJ1-2; D gene ambiguous. The CDR3 runs to 15 residues. Trimming removed 5 bases from V and 6 bases from J, with 19 bases in between. The germline gives CDR1 SGHTA, CDR2 FQGNSA. The CDR3 here is CASSQVVVGRNGYTF. CDR3 sequence (DNA): TGTGCCAGCAGCCAAGTGGTTGTGGGTCGGAATGGCTACACCTTC.

In this sample, this clone turned up a few times. The rearrangement joins TRBV10-3 to TRBJ1-6, with 7 positions matching TRBD1. Germline CDR1 reads ENHRY; CDR2 reads SYGVKD. Trimming took 3 bases from V and 6 from J; bases not matched to a gene: 2. The CDR3 spans 14 residues. CDR3 coding DNA: TGTGCCATCAGTGATCCAGGGGGTAATTCACCCCTCCACTTT. It translates to CAISDPGGNSPLHF.

This CDR3 is CASRADLTDTQYF. In nucleotides, the CDR3 is TGTGCCAGCCGTGCCGACCTCACAGATACGCAGTATTTT. V and J are TRBV28 and TRBJ2-3, with D unresolved. V dropped 8 bases and J dropped 2 bases, with 11 bases sitting between them. CDR1 is MDHEN, CDR2 SYDVKM, per germline. The CDR3 is 13 residues long.

The V and J genes are TRBV5-1 and TRBJ2-3; the match to TRBD2 covers 7 bases. CDR1 SGHRS and CDR2 YFSETQ come from the germline V gene. This CDR3 has 14 amino acids. Losses at the gene ends were 5 bases for V and 6 bases for J; bases not matched to a gene: 9. CDR3: CASREGTTLDTQYF. For the CDR3, the DNA is TGCGCCAGCAGAGAGGGGACTACCTTGGATACGCAGTATTTT.

The genes are TRBV5-1 and TRBJ2-3, with TRBD1 matching 9 bases. The trim removed 4 bases at V and 2 bases at J, leaving 5 bases unmatched. This CDR3 is 15 amino acids long. Germline CDR1 is SGHRS and CDR2 is YFSETQ. The CDR3 spells CASSTGQGNTDTQYF. The CDR3 DNA is TGCGCCAGCAGCACGGGACAGGGTAACACAGATACGCAGTATTTT. Based on the CDR3 plus reference TRBV5-1 and TRBJ2-3, the full variable domain is KAGVTQTPRYLIKTRGQQVTLSCSPISGHRSVSWYQQTPGQGLQFLFEYFSETQRNKGNFPGRFSGRQFSNSRSEMNVSTLELGDSALYLCASSTGQGNTDTQYFGPGTRLTVL.